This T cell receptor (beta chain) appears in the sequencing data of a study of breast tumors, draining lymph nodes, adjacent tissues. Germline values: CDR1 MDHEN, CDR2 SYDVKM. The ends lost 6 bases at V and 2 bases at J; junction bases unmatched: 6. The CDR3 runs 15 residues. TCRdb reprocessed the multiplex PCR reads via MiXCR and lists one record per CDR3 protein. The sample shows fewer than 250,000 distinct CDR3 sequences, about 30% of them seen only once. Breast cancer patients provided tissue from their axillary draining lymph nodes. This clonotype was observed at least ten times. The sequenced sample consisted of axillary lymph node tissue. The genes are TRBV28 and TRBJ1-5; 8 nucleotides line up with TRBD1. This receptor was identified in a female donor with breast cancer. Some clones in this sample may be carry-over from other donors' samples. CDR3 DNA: TGTGCCAGCAGCCTATCAGGGGGCGGCAATCAGCCCCAGCATTTT. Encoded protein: CASSLSGGGNQPQHF.